The clone carrying this T cell receptor beta chain has just a few counts. The CDR3 sequence is 15 residues long. Looked up from germline, CDR1 is SGHAT and CDR2 is FQDESV (reference sequence). Trimming left V 1 base short and J 7 bases short, with 14 bases between. The entry originates in a study of T cell responses to AZD1222 COVID-19 vaccine. Only in-frame clones appear in the TCRdb table, and some are missing; sequencing was by immunoSEQ multiplex PCR. The sample records over 50,000 clones, roughly 80% being singletons. The rearrangement links TRBV11-1 to TRBJ1-5, with D unclear. This clonotype originated in an adult in good health. Sequencing was performed on peripheral blood, taken on day 0 of AZD1222 vaccination. Written as DNA, the CDR3 is TGTGCCAGCAGCTTAGACGGGGATTCGGGACAGCCCCAGCATTTT. Its translation: CASSLDGDSGQPQHF.